This T cell receptor beta chain was recorded in a study of cytomegalovirus exposure and HLA in healthy donors. Turning to this clone: Antigen specificity is unknown.

Study-level findings and limits: The classifier reportedly diagnosed cytomegalovirus status with high sensitivity and specificity. A later analysis revealed that TCR association rates differed between HLA loci, peaking at DRB1 and bottoming out at HLA-C.

It was with 60 Vbeta and 13 Jbeta primers that the PCR ran. Sequencing used immunoSEQ multiplex PCR; TCRdb keeps in-frame clones, though not all of them. This repertoire includes tens of thousands of clones. Material: PBMCs. This TCR was sampled from a woman aged 30 to 39 in good health and CMV-seronegative.

The CDR3 DNA reads TGTGCCAGCAGCTTCATCGCAGGCGGGTCAGCAACTAATGAAAAACTGTTTTTT. This encodes CASSFIAGGSATNEKLFF. The V call is TRBV5-6, the J call TRBJ1-4; no clear D gene. V was clipped by 2 bases and J by 0 bases, with 17 bases between them. CDR1 SGHDT and CDR2 YYEEEE come from the germline V gene. The CDR3 is made up of 18 amino acids.